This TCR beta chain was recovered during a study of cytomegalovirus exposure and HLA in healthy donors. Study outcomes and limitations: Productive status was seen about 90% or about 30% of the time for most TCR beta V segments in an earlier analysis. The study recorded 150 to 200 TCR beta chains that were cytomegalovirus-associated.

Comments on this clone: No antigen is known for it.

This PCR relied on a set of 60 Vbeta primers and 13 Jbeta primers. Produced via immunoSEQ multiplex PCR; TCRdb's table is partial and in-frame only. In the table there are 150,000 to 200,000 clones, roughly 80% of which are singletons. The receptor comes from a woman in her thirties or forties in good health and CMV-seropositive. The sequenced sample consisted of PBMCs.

CDR3 DNA: TGTGCCAGCAGTTACTCGGGGGGTTCTGGGGCCAACGTCCTGACTTTC. Translation: CASSYSGGSGANVLTF. The V gene is TRBV6-5, the J gene TRBJ2-6; tentative D call: TRBD2 (6 bases). The CDR3 has 16 residues. CDR1 and CDR2 (germline): MNHEY, SVGAGI. V was shortened by 0 bases and J by 1 base, with 7 bases between the two germline ends.